Listed below are T cell receptor beta chains from one sample, sequenced in a study of T cells in Graves' hyperthyroidism and ophthalmopathy. MiXCR, run by TCRdb on the multiplex PCR reads, gives a single entry per CDR3 protein. The sample has about 480,000 distinct CDR3 sequences, about an eighth seen once. Specimen: blood. These receptors all come from a woman between 18 and 30 years old with Graves' hyperthyroidism. The CDR3 runs from the conserved cysteine through the conserved F or W. Fields, in order: clone size, D gene, CDR3 length, V gene, J gene, CDR3 protein, CDR3 DNA. A D gene is named only where the DNA matches it firmly. Some rows have no size entry. The others give once, few or many, or a class for an expanded clone.

size: many
D: .
length: 11
V: TRBV30
J: TRBJ1-2
CDR3: CAWIDAYGYTF
DNA: TGTGCCTGGATAGATGCCTATGGCTACACCTTC

size: many
D: TRBD2
length: 17
V: TRBV11-2
J: TRBJ2-1
CDR3: CASSPSLREASYNEQFF
DNA: TGTGCCAGCAGCCCCTCCTTGCGGGAGGCCTCCTACAATGAGCAGTTCTTC

size: many
D: .
length: 20
V: TRBV5-1
J: TRBJ1-1
CDR3: CASSLGRRVKDRDRDTEAFF
DNA: TGCGCCAGCAGCTTGGGTCGCAGGGTTAAGGACCGCGACCGGGACACTGAAGCTTTCTTT

size: many
D: TRBD1
length: 15
V: TRBV12-3/TRBV12-4
J: TRBJ2-3
CDR3: CASSLRQGRTDTQYF
DNA: TGTGCCAGCAGTCTGCGACAGGGGAGGACAGATACGCAGTATTTT

size: many
D: TRBD1
length: 14
V: TRBV19
J: TRBJ1-2
CDR3: CASNIRQGHDGYTF
DNA: TGTGCCAGTAATATCCGACAGGGTCACGATGGCTACACCTTC

size: many
D: .
length: 16
V: TRBV18
J: TRBJ2-3
CDR3: CASSPLADPGTDTQYF
DNA: TGTGCCAGCTCACCATTAGCGGATCCCGGGACAGATACGCAGTATTTT

size: many
D: .
length: 14
V: TRBV6-1
J: TRBJ1-2
CDR3: CASSEDGGPYGYTF
DNA: TGTGCCAGCAGCGAAGACGGAGGACCCTATGGCTACACCTTC

size: .
D: TRBD2
length: 15
V: TRBV30
J: TRBJ2-5
CDR3: CAWKVGAGGLETQYF
DNA: TGTGCCTGGAAAGTCGGCGCGGGGGGCTTGGAGACCCAGTACTTC

size: .
D: .
length: 13
V: TRBV14
J: TRBJ1-5
CDR3: CASSQSPGQPQHF
DNA: TGTGCCAGCAGCCAGAGCCCCGGTCAGCCCCAGCATTTT

size: few
D: .
length: 17
V: TRBV7-3
J: TRBJ2-2
CDR3: CASSLYPPGQVTGELFF
DNA: TGTGCCAGCAGCTTATACCCACCGGGACAAGTCACCGGGGAGCTGTTTTTT

size: few
D: TRBD2
length: 16
V: TRBV20-1
J: TRBJ2-3
CDR3: CSAPRLAGRGTDTQYF
DNA: TGCAGTGCCCCCCGACTAGCGGGAAGGGGCACAGATACGCAGTATTTT

size: .
D: TRBD2
length: 15
V: TRBV5-1
J: TRBJ2-2
CDR3: CASSLGSGRSGELFF
DNA: TGCGCCAGCAGCTTGGGTAGCGGGAGGTCCGGGGAGCTGTTTTTT

size: many
D: .
length: 15
V: TRBV11-2
J: TRBJ2-1
CDR3: CASSRGGSSYNEQFF
DNA: TGTGCCAGCAGCCGTGGAGGGTCCTCCTACAATGAGCAGTTCTTC

size: .
D: TRBD1
length: 15
V: TRBV13
J: TRBJ2-3
CDR3: CASSTRQGATDTQYF
DNA: TGTGCCAGCAGCACCAGACAGGGGGCTACAGATACGCAGTATTTT

size: few
D: .
length: 14
V: TRBV19
J: TRBJ1-1
CDR3: CATVVNRMNTEAFF
DNA: TGTGCCACCGTTGTTAACAGGATGAACACTGAAGCTTTCTTT

size: few
D: .
length: 17
V: TRBV5-1
J: TRBJ1-2
CDR3: CASSLLIGTWTLSGYTF
DNA: TGCGCCAGCAGCTTGTTAATTGGAACTTGGACTTTAAGTGGCTACACCTTC

size: many
D: .
length: 15
V: TRBV5-5
J: TRBJ1-1
CDR3: CASSPQGIFNTEAFF
DNA: TGTGCCAGCAGCCCCCAAGGTATCTTCAACACTGAAGCTTTCTTT

size: many
D: .
length: 13
V: TRBV20-1
J: TRBJ2-7
CDR3: CSARGSVSYEQYF
DNA: TGCAGTGCTAGAGGGAGCGTTTCCTACGAGCAGTACTTC